This T cell receptor beta chain was identified during a study of blood T cell repertoires in COVID-19. Study-wide context: Samples representing acute and convalescent COVID-19 were sourced from the United States, Italy and Spain. T cells, B-cell-depleted T cells, or PBMCs provided the cDNA or gDNA that served as material.

This CDR3 spans 13 amino acids. Trimming pared 4 bases from V and 5 bases from J, leaving 12 bases between. Germline assignment: CDR1 LNHNV and CDR2 YYDKDF (reference sequence). As processed by the authors: By means of reference gene primer amplification, nucleated cell counts were estimated. Sequenced by immunoSEQ multiplex PCR; TCRdb stores in-frame clones only, minus some. Clone size and V and J calls were adopted from that table, with D and trimming inferred from the DNA. This sample has approximately 280,000 clones, with about 91% found just once. Specimen: peripheral blood. The receptor's source is a woman aged 55-70 years with acute or convalescent COVID-19. The V gene is TRBV15, the J gene TRBJ2-7; a weak D match, TRBD1 (6 bases). The CDR3 region is CATSKQGFHEQYF. Here the CDR3 DNA reads TGTGCCACCAGCAAACAGGGTTTCCACGAGCAGTACTTC.